Below are 23 T cell receptor beta chains sequenced from a single sample in a study of cytomegalovirus exposure and HLA in healthy donors. PCR used 60 Vbeta primers and 13 Jbeta primers. TCRdb keeps only in-frame clones here, not all; method: immunoSEQ multiplex PCR. The sample gives around 150,000 clones, about 80% of which show up once; around 2% is in the top ten. The source material was PBMCs. All receptors come from a man aged 30-40 years in good health and CMV-seronegative.

V is TRBV5-1 and J is TRBJ2-7; a possible D gene is TRBD2 (5 bases). Trimming pared 8 bases from V and 3 bases from J, leaving 18 bases between. Looked up from germline, CDR1 is SGHRS and CDR2 is YFSETQ. CDR3 size: 14 residues. The CDR3 sequence is CASRQAQRGYEQYF. CDR3 nucleotides: TGCGCCAGTCGGCAGGCTCAACGGGGCTACGAGCAGTACTTC.

This clone was observed once. The V and J genes are TRBV6-5 and TRBJ2-7; TRBD1 aligns across 8 bases. The CDR3 is 14 amino acids. In germline, CDR1 is MNHEY, CDR2 SVGAGI. V lost 6 bases to trimming and J lost 0 bases; unmatched junction nucleotides: 4. CDR3 loop: CASRGQGVSYEQYF. DNA for the CDR3: TGTGCCAGCAGAGGACAGGGCGTCTCCTACGAGCAGTACTTC.

This chain connects TRBV5-1 to TRBJ2-7; 10 positions agree with TRBD2. The CDR3 length is 13 residues. In germline, CDR1 is SGHRS, CDR2 YFSETQ. The trim removed 5 bases at V and 5 bases at J, leaving 4 bases unmatched. CDR3 bases: TGCGCCAGCAGTTCGGGACTAGCGAACGAGCAGTACTTC. Protein sequence: CASSSGLANEQYF.

This clone was seen a single time. The chain combines TRBV29-1 with TRBJ2-3, with D possibly matching TRBD2 (5 bases). V lost 8 bases and J 0 bases, leaving 18 bases between the germline ends. There are 15 residues in the CDR3. The germline V gene has CDR1 SQVTM and CDR2 ANQGSEA. The CDR3 region is CSSRIGRTSTDTQYF. The CDR3 nucleotides read TGCAGCTCCCGCATAGGGCGGACTAGCACAGATACGCAGTATTTT.

This clone was seen more than once but under ten times. The V call is TRBV28, the J call TRBJ1-1; D might be TRBD1 (6 bases). From germline, CDR1 is MDHEN and CDR2 SYDVKM. V lost 7 bases, J lost 5 bases, and 14 bases lay in between. The CDR3 length is 13 residues. The CDR3 here is CASTWDMRTEAFF. The DNA of the CDR3 is TGTGCCAGCACCTGGGACATGAGAACTGAAGCTTTCTTT.

For the CDR3, the DNA is TGTGCCAGTAGTATCGGACTAGCGAGATCGTCGAACACCGGGGAGCTGTTTTTT. It codes for CASSIGLARSSNTGELFF. V gene TRBV19 combines with J gene TRBJ2-2, with TRBD2 matching over 9 bases. Germline-derived CDR1 and CDR2 are LNHDA and SQIVND (reference sequence). After removal of 3 bases from V and 0 bases from J, the junction contained 8 bases not matched to a gene. CDR3 length: 18 residues.

The chain has TRBV4-3 and TRBJ1-2, with 7 bases lining up with TRBD1. In germline, CDR1 is LGHNA, CDR2 YSLEER. The length of the CDR3 is 15 residues. The ends lost 4 bases at V and 2 bases at J; junction bases unmatched: 7. This chain's CDR3 is CASSRVDRENYGYTF. Here the CDR3 DNA reads TGCGCCAGCAGCCGAGTAGACAGGGAGAACTATGGCTACACCTTC.

CDR3 sequence reads: CASSFGRVDFYGYTF. Here the CDR3 DNA reads TGTGCCAGCAGCTTCGGCAGGGTAGATTTCTATGGCTACACCTTC. The chain combines TRBV7-8 with TRBJ1-2, with D possibly being TRBD1 (5 bases). The germline gives CDR1 SGHVS, CDR2 FQNEAQ. The CDR3 loop spans 15 amino acids. Between the trimmed V and J ends, which lost 3 bases and 4 bases, there was a span of 15 bases.

The gene calls are TRBV11-3 and TRBJ2-3; TRBD1 is a possible D gene (5 bases). The CDR3 sequence is 13 residues long. V gave up 1 base and J gave up 11 bases, with 13 bases separating them. Germline-derived CDR1 and CDR2 are SGHNT and YENEEA. CDR3 bases: TGTGCCAGCAGCTTAGGGCCGGCGGACAAGCAGTATTTT. It codes for CASSLGPADKQYF.

CDR3 coding DNA: TGTGCCACCAGGGCCCCTCAGGGGAGCTCCTACAATGAGCAGTTCTTC. Translated, it gives CATRAPQGSSYNEQFF. The chain links TRBV15 to TRBJ2-1; a possible D gene is TRBD1 (6 bases). The germline V gene encodes CDR1 LNHNV and CDR2 YYDKDF (reference sequence). The CDR3 sequence is 16 residues long. Trimming left V 6 bases short and J 0 bases short, with 15 bases between.

The gene calls are TRBV7-9 and TRBJ1-4, with TRBD1 matching over 10 bases. This CDR3 contains 15 residues. CDR1 SEHNR and CDR2 FQNEAQ come from the germline V gene (reference sequence). The V and J ends lost 3 bases and 7 bases, in that order; junction bases with no gene match: 5. CDR3 sequence: CASSFGQGVSEKLFF. The CDR3 coding sequence is TGTGCCAGCAGCTTCGGACAGGGGGTTAGTGAAAAACTGTTTTTT. Variable domain in full (rest from reference TRBV7-9 and TRBJ1-4): DTGVSQNPRHKITKRGQNVTFRCDPISEHNRLYWYRQTLGQGPEFLTYFQNEAQLEKSRLLSDRFSAERPKGSFSTLEIQRTEQGDSAMYLCASSFGQGVSEKLFFGSGTQLSVL.

The chain joins TRBV4-2 to TRBJ1-1, with 8 bases identical to TRBD1. Germline V gene sequence: CDR1 LGHNA, CDR2 YNFKEQ. CDR3 length: 16 amino acids. With 4 bases clipped from V and 6 bases from J, the junction kept 13 bases outside the gene matches. CDR3 sequence (DNA): TGTGCCAGCAGCCCGGCAGGGGGCGTAGCGTCTCCTGAAGCTTTCTTT. It translates to CASSPAGGVASPEAFF.

This clone has only a few counts. The chain joins TRBV5-4 to TRBJ2-7; 8 nucleotides agree with TRBD1. The CDR3 totals 14 residues. Per the germline V gene, CDR1 is SGHNT and CDR2 is YYREEE (reference sequence). V shed 4 bases, J shed 6 bases, and the junction held 9 bases outside the gene matches. The CDR3 nucleotides read TGTGCCAGCAGCACCTGGCAGGGGGCGGGCGAGCAGTACTTC. Translating gives CASSTWQGAGEQYF.

The J gene is TRBJ1-1, the V gene TRBV4-1; 12 bases agree with TRBD1. The germline V gene has CDR1 MGHRA and CDR2 YSYEKL. Trimming removed 8 bases from V and 4 bases from J; junction bases left unmatched: 5. This CDR3 is 14 amino acids long. The CDR3 region is CASRDRGRGTEAFF. The CDR3 DNA follows: TGCGCCAGCCGGGACAGGGGGCGAGGCACTGAAGCTTTCTTT.

In regard to this clone: It is unclear where the CDR3 begins or ends on the DNA, so no DNA is shown, and the CDR3 is as TCRdb lists it. The chain recombines TRBV7-9 with TRBJ2-7; TRBD2 is taken as the D call from the table, unchecked against the DNA. A total of 16 residues make up the CDR3, ends included. Per the germline V gene, CDR1 is SEHNR and CDR2 is FQNEAQ (reference sequence). The CDR3 spells CASSFGSGKISYEQYF.

The CDR3 spells CASSLTSYEQYF. For the CDR3, the DNA is TGTGCCAGCAGTTTAACCTCCTACGAGCAGTACTTC. The chain is built from TRBV28 and TRBJ2-5; D is unresolved. The J call may not be correct, given that the DNA end is closer to TRBJ2-7. Germline lookup yields CDR1 MDHEN and CDR2 SYDVKM. This CDR3 region has 12 residues.

This clone has a single count. This sequence joins TRBV27 and TRBJ2-7, with 9 positions matching TRBD1. Germline V gene data show CDR1 as MNHEY and CDR2 as SMNVEV (reference sequence). V shed 2 bases and J 5 bases; nucleotides not matched to a gene: 7. The CDR3 length is 15 residues. The CDR3 bases are TGTGCCAGCAGTTTAGTCGGGACAGGGTCTAACGAGCAGTACTTC. It is translated as CASSLVGTGSNEQYF.

This chain links TRBV28 with TRBJ1-4; no clear D. Germline V CDR1 and CDR2: MDHEN, SYDVKM. This CDR3 contains 15 residues. The V end lost 1 base, the J end lost 5 bases, and 11 bases lay between the germline ends. The CDR3 DNA is TGTGCCAGCAGTTTATCCGGGAACATGAATGAAAAACTGTTTTTT. Translated: CASSLSGNMNEKLFF.

The J gene is TRBJ1-2, the V gene TRBV2; D is uncertain. There are 14 residues in the CDR3. V gave up 1 base and J gave up 0 bases, with 6 bases separating them. The V gene's germline CDR1 is SNHLY and CDR2 FYNNEI. CDR3: CASSEGHTNYGYTF. The CDR3 nucleotides are TGTGCCAGCAGTGAAGGTCACACTAACTATGGCTACACCTTC. Based on the CDR3 plus reference TRBV2 and TRBJ1-2, the full variable domain is EPEVTQTPSHQVTQMGQEVILRCVPISNHLYFYWYRQILGQKVEFLVSFYNNEISEKSEIFDDQFSVERPDGSNFTLKIRSTKLEDSAMYFCASSEGHTNYGYTFGSGTRLTVV.

The V gene is TRBV9, the J gene TRBJ2-7; TRBD2 might be the D (6 bases). The CDR3 contains 13 residues. CDR1 is SGDLS, CDR2 YYNGEE, per germline. Trimming stripped 0 bases from V and 4 bases from J, with 8 bases between. The CDR3 sequence is CASSVGGEYEQYF. Here the CDR3 DNA reads TGTGCCAGCAGCGTAGGGGGGGAGTACGAGCAGTACTTC. Full variable domain (remainder filled in from reference TRBV9 and TRBJ2-7): DSGVTQTPKHLITATGQRVTLRCSPRSGDLSVYWYQQSLDQGLQFLIQYYNGEERAKGNILERFSAQQFPDLHSELNLSSLELGDSALYFCASSVGGEYEQYFGPGTRLTVT.

This chain connects TRBV5-4 to TRBJ2-5; 8 bases are shared with TRBD2. The end of the DNA aligns better with TRBJ2-7, so the J call may be wrong. The CDR3 has 15 amino acids. Germline V gives CDR1 SGHNT, CDR2 YYREEE (reference sequence). The CDR3 DNA reads TGTGCCAGCAGCTTTCCCGGGAGGGCCCCCTACGAGCAGTACTTC. It specifies CASSFPGRAPYEQYF.

This clone was picked up one time. The chain couples TRBV28 to TRBJ1-4; no reliable D call. Germline assignment: CDR1 MDHEN and CDR2 SYDVKM. The V end was cut by 3 bases, the J end by 8 bases, with 10 bases between. The CDR3 sequence is 13 residues long. The CDR3 DNA follows: TGTGCCAGCAGTTTCGACCCGGAGGAAAAACTGTTTTTT. Translated: CASSFDPEEKLFF.

The gene calls are TRBV5-1 and TRBJ1-3, with 12 nucleotides matching TRBD1. Trimming at V came to 0 bases and at J to 4 bases, leaving 8 bases not matched to a gene. From germline, CDR1 is SGHRS and CDR2 YFSETQ. The CDR3 is made up of 18 amino acids. CDR3 coding DNA: TGCGCCAGCAGCTTGGTGGGACAGGGGGCGCCGGGAGGAAACACCATATATTTT. It codes for CASSLVGQGAPGGNTIYF.